This T cell receptor beta chain was found in a study of identifying expanded T cells in peripheral blood (dated by TCRdb to 2018 to 2020). In the study overall: Technical replicates were generated by sequencing separate aliquots of the same genomic DNA pool, with four replicates compared pairwise.

The cysteine opens and the phenylalanine closes a CDR3 of 17 amino acids. Kept here is only the CDR3 DNA, which spans 51 bases and is read in frame from base 1. Via the germline V gene (reference sequence), CDR1 is SEHNR and CDR2 FQNEAQ. Trimming costs V 1 base and J 1 base, and their ends lie 14 bases apart. About this clone itself: No antigen is known for it. Base qualities are not at hand, and no much larger clone is one base apart.

What the research found in general, with its limitations: Between technical replicates the binomial model flagged about 1.1 differentially abundant clones, whereas over about 2 weeks the binomial model flagged about 15 and over approximately four weeks 19 to 20. The authors expected biological variance in healthy repertoires might increase further over much longer intervals such as months to years. Across all healthy-donor time intervals, the beta-binomial model significantly lowered both the number of clones called differentially abundant and the false-positive rate. In all healthy donors, the variance in clone template counts between samples taken around 2 weeks apart rose significantly as total template count increased.

TCRbeta CDR3 regions were profiled with the immunoSEQ Assay using bias-controlled multiplex PCR amplification of genomic DNA. The paper's data handling went like this. To quantify the absolute abundance of each unique TCRbeta CDR3 region, the sequences were collapsed and filtered. Differential abundance was tested with a binomial (Fisher-equivalent) model and with a beta-binomial model adding time-dependent variance fitted from healthy donors. Clones with fewer than 5 combined templates were removed, and differential abundance was called for clones with a Benjamini-Hochberg FDR below 0.01. Beta-binomial variance was modeled as a function of total template count across the two samples using the form v = (b*log(k)+a)^2. TCRdb provides this immuneACCESS table in a form limited to in-frame rearrangements. Some clones are lacking; in checked studies, under half of them reflect an unresolved V gene, and why the rest are absent is not known. Clonal size and the V and J genes are those of that table, whereas D and trimming came from the DNA. The sample includes tens of thousands of clones, with roughly 81% observed a single time. Together, the top ten hold 18% of the sample.

No immune events such as infections were documented for the healthy donors during the collection period. Healthy-donor blood repertoires served as a training cohort to calibrate time-dependent variance in a beta-binomial model of T-cell clone differential abundance. There were roughly 10 healthy donors in the training cohort, of whom 3 were female and 7 were male. On average the donors were about 40 years old, and their ages spanned roughly 29 to 70 years. Obtained from a commercial supplier, whole blood was collected from each healthy donor at three time points set around two weeks apart. Genomic DNA was extracted from unsorted whole blood for immunosequencing.

The receptor was isolated from a person aged 18 to 70 in good health. The rearrangement joined TRBV7-9 to TRBJ2-4; the D region may be TRBD1 or TRBD2, each matching 6 bases equally. The sample taken for sequencing was blood. The nucleotide sequence is given as TGTGCCAGCAGCTTAGATCGGGGGCCGGGGGCCAAAAACATTCAGTACTTC. Translated, it gives CASSLDRGPGAKNIQYF.